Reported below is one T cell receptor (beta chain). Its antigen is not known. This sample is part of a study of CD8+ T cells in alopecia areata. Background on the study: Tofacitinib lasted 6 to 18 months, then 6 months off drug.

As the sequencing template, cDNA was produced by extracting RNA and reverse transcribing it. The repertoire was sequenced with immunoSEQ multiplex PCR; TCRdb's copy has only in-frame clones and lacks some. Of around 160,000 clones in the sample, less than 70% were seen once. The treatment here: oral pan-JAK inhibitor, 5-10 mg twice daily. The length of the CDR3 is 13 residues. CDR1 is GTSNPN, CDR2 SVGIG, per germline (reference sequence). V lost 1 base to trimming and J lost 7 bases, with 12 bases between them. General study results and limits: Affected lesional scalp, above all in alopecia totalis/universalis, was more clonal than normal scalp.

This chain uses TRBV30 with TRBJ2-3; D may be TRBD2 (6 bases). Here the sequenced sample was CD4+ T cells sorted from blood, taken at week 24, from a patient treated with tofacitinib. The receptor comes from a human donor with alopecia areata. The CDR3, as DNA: TGTGCCTGGAGTGGGGGAGGTGCGAATACGCAGTATTTT. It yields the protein CAWSGGGANTQYF.